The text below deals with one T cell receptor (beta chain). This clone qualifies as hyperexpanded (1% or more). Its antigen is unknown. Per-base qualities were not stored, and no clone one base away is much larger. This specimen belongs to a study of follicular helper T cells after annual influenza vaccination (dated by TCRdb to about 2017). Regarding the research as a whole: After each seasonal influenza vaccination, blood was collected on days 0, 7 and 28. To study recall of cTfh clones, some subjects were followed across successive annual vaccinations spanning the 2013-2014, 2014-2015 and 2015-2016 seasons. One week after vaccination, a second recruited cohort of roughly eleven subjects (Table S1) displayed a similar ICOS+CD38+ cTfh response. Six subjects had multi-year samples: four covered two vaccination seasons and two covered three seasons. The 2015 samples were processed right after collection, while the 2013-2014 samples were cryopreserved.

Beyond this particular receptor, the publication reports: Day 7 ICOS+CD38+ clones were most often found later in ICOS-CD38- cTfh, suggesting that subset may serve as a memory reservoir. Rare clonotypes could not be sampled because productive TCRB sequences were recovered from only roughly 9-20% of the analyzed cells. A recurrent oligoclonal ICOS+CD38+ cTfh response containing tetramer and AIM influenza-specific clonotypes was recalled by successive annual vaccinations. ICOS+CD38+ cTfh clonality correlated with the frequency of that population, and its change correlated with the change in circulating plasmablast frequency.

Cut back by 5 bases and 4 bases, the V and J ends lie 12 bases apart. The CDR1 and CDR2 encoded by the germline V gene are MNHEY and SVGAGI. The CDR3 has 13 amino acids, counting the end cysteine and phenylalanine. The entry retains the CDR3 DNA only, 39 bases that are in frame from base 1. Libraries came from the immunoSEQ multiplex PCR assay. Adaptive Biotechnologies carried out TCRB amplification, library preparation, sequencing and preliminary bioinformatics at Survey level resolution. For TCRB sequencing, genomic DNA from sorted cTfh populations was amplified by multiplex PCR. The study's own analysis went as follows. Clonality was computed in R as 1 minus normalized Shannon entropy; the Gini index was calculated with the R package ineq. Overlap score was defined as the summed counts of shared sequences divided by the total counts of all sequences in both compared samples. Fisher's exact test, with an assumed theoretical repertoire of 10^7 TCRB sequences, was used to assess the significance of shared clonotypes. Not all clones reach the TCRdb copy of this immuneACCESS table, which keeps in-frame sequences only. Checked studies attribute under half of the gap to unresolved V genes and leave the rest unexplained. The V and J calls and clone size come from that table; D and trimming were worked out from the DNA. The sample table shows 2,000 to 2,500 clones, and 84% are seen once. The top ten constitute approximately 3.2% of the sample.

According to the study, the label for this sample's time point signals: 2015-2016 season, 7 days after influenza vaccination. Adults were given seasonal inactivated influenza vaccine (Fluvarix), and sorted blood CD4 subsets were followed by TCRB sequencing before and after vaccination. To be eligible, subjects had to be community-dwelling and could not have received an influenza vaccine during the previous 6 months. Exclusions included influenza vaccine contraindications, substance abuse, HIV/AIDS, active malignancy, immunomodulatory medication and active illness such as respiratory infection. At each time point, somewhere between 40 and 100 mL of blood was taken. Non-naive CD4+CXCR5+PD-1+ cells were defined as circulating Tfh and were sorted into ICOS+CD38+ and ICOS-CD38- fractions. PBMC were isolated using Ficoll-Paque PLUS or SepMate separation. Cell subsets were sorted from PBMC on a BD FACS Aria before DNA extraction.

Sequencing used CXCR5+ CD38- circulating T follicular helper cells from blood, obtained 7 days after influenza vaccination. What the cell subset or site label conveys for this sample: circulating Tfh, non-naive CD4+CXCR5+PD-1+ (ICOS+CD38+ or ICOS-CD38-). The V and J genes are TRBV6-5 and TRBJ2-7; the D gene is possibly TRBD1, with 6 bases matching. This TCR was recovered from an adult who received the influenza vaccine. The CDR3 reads CASSHRDGYEQYF. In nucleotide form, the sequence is TGTGCCAGCAGTCACAGGGACGGGTACGAGCAGTACTTC.